This T cell receptor (beta chain) was identified during a study of blood T cell repertoires in COVID-19. Study summary: The analysed material was cDNA or gDNA that came from T cells, B-cell-depleted T cells, or PBMCs.

The table came from immunoSEQ multiplex PCR; TCRdb's copy has only in-frame clones and leaves some out. The sample has around 280,000 clones, around 88% seen once. The sequenced sample consisted of PBMCs or T cells enriched from blood (not recorded which). The receptor's source is a woman aged 40 to 55 who had recovered from COVID-19.

The CDR3 protein is CSVTGTLAFYNEQFF. CDR3 sequence (DNA): TGCAGCGTTACCGGGACTCTCGCTTTCTACAATGAGCAGTTCTTC. V is TRBV29-1 and J is TRBJ2-1, with D possibly TRBD2 on 6 matching bases. Germline assignment: CDR1 SQVTM and CDR2 ANQGSEA. The CDR3 is 15 amino acids. V dropped 5 bases and J dropped 3 bases, with 17 bases sitting between them.